This TCR beta chain originates from a study of T cell clusters in autoimmune cytopenias. This CDR3 has 13 amino acids. Germline-derived CDR1 and CDR2 are KGHSH and LQKENI. Approximately 36,000 genome equivalents of blood DNA were amplified for TRB. TRB rearrangements were amplified by touch-down multiplex PCR with mixed TRB-A/B primers. TCRdb reprocessed the multiplex PCR reads and stores each CDR3 protein as one record, lacking DNA. This table lists nearly 15,000 distinct CDR3 sequences. Separately, the same data were catalogued under a study of T cell repertoires in aging, cancer and after chemotherapy.

This clonotype originated in a human donor in good health. The sample comprised peripheral blood. This chain joins TRBV18 and TRBJ2-1. CDR3: CASSPPGGSEQFF. The complete variable domain, with remaining parts taken from reference TRBV18 and TRBJ2-1, reads NAGVMQNPRHLVRRRGQEARLRCSPMKGHSHVYWYRQLPEEGLKFMVYLQKENIIDESGMPKERFSAEFPKEGPSILRIQQVVRGDSAAYFCASSPPGGSEQFFGPGTRLTVL.